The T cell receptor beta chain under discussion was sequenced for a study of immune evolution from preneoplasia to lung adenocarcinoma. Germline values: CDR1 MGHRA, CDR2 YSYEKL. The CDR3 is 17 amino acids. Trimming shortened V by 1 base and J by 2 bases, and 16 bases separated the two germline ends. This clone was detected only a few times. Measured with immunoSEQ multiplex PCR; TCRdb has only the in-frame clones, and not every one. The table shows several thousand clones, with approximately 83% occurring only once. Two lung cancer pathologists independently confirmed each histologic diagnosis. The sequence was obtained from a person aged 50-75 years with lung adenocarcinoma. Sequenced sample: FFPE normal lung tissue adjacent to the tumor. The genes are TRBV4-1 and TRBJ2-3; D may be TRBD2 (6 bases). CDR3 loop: CASSQAQGADYTDTQYF. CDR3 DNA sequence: TGCGCCAGCAGCCAAGCCCAAGGGGCGGACTACACAGATACGCAGTATTTT.